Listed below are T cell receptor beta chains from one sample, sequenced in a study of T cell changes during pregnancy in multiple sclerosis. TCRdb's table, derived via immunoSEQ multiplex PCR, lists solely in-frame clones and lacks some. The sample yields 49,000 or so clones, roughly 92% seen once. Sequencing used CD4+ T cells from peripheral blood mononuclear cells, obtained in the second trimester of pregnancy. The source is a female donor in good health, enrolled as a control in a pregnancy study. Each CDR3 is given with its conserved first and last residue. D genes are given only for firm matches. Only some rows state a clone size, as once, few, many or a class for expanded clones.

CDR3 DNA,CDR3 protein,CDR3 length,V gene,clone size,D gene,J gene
TGTGCCAGCAGCCCGGGGGGGGGCCCTGAAGCTTTCTTT,CASSPGGGPEAFF,13,TRBV9,.,.,TRBJ1-1
TGTGCCAGCAGTTCATCTGGGGCCTATCACCCGATTGGTAATGAAAAACTGTTTTTT,CASSSSGAYHPIGNEKLFF,19,TRBV9,.,.,TRBJ1-4
TGTGCCAGCAGCTTAACGGGAAAGGGCAATCAGCCCCAGCATTTT,CASSLTGKGNQPQHF,15,TRBV7-2,.,.,TRBJ1-5
TGTGCCAGCAGTCAGGACGTGGGGACACCTACTGAAGCTTTCTTT,CASSQDVGTPTEAFF,15,TRBV6-5,.,.,TRBJ1-1
TGTGCCAGCAGCTTGAGCGGGGGGGCCGTATATGAGCAGTTCTTC,CASSLSGGAVYEQFF,15,TRBV7-8,once,TRBD2,TRBJ2-1
TGTGCCACGACGAAGGGGTCAACAGATACGCAGTATTTT,CATTKGSTDTQYF,13,TRBV15,.,.,TRBJ2-3
TGCGCCAGCAGTCGGGGGGGCCTGGAGACCCAGTACTTC,CASSRGGLETQYF,13,TRBV4-1,.,TRBD2,TRBJ2-5
TGTGCCAGTAGTACCCAGGGGGGTACTGAAGCTTTCTTT,CASSTQGGTEAFF,13,TRBV19,.,TRBD1,TRBJ1-1
TGTGCCTGGAGTTTGAGTAGCACAGATACGCAGTATTTT,CAWSLSSTDTQYF,13,TRBV30,few,.,TRBJ2-3
TGTGCCAGCAGCTTGCGAGAGGGGGCGCAATCACCCCTCCACTTT,CASSLREGAQSPLHF,15,TRBV5-4,.,TRBD1,TRBJ1-6
TGTGCCAGCAGCCCGACAGGCGATTATGGCTACACCTTC,CASSPTGDYGYTF,13,TRBV6-6,.,.,TRBJ1-2
TGTGCCAGCAGCCCCCGACAGGGGCAGGGAAACACCATATATTTT,CASSPRQGQGNTIYF,15,TRBV6-5,once,TRBD1,TRBJ1-3
TGTGCCAGCTCACTTCCTCAATACGGTCAGCCCCAGCATTTT,CASSLPQYGQPQHF,14,TRBV18,.,.,TRBJ1-5
TGTGCCAGCAGAACGGGACAGACCGCCTATGGCTACACCTTC,CASRTGQTAYGYTF,14,TRBV6-5,.,TRBD1,TRBJ1-2
TGTGCCTGGAGTCCGAGGACAGGCACAGATACGCAGTATTTT,CAWSPRTGTDTQYF,14,TRBV30,.,.,TRBJ2-3
TGTGCCAGCTCACCGCTCACAGGGGCGAACACTGAAGCTTTCTTT,CASSPLTGANTEAFF,15,TRBV18,.,TRBD1,TRBJ1-1
TGTGCCTGGAGTACGTACATCGACAGGGCCCAAGAGACCCAGTACTTC,CAWSTYIDRAQETQYF,16,TRBV30,.,TRBD1,TRBJ2-5
TGTGCCTGGCAAATCGGACAGGGGGTCAATCTGAATGGAAACACCATATATTTT,CAWQIGQGVNLNGNTIYF,18,TRBV30,.,TRBD1,TRBJ1-3
TGCGCCAGCAGTCCCGGGGACAGGGGAGGTCACACTGAAGCTTTCTTT,CASSPGDRGGHTEAFF,16,TRBV4-1,.,TRBD1,TRBJ1-1
TGTGCTAGCAGCTTAGAACTGGTAGCTAGCGGGGGTGACTCTGGGGCCAACGTCCTGACTTTC,CASSLELVASGGDSGANVLTF,21,TRBV7-7,.,TRBD2,TRBJ2-6
TGTGCCAGCAGCTTGGGCCGAGGGCAAGAGACCCAGTACTTC,CASSLGRGQETQYF,14,TRBV5-4,.,.,TRBJ2-5
TGTGCCAGTAGTCCGGGACTAGCGGGGGGAGAGACCCAGTACTTC,CASSPGLAGGETQYF,15,TRBV19,.,TRBD2,TRBJ2-5
TGTGCCAGCAGTTACGGGACACCTCAATTTAGCTACACCTTC,CASSYGTPQFSYTF,14,TRBV5-8,.,.,TRBJ1-2
TGTGCCATCGAGGACAGGGGAAATCAGCCCCAGCATTTT,CAIEDRGNQPQHF,13,TRBV6-1,few,TRBD1,TRBJ1-5
TGTGCCAGCAGTTTATCTAGCGGGGGGGCCAAGGAGCAGTTCTTC,CASSLSSGGAKEQFF,15,TRBV27,.,TRBD2,TRBJ2-1
TGTGCCAGCAGGGGTACAGGGGGGAGCACTGAAGCTTTCTTT,CASRGTGGSTEAFF,14,TRBV9,.,TRBD1,TRBJ1-1
TGCAGCGTTCGGACAGGGCCGAATGAAAAACTGTTTTTT,CSVRTGPNEKLFF,13,TRBV29-1,.,TRBD1,TRBJ1-4
TGCGCCAGCAGTGAATACCTCGGACAGGGCCAAGAGACCCAGTACTTC,CASSEYLGQGQETQYF,16,TRBV10-1,.,TRBD1,TRBJ2-5
TGTGCCAGCAGCTTGGATGGGGGGAGCGACTATGGCTACACCTTC,CASSLDGGSDYGYTF,15,TRBV5-4,.,.,TRBJ1-2
TGTGCCAGCAGCTTGATCTACAGTGGAGGCTACACCTTC,CASSLIYSGGYTF,13,TRBV7-2,.,.,TRBJ1-2
TGTGCCAGCAGGCTCCCCGGGGCAGATACGCAGTATTTT,CASRLPGADTQYF,13,TRBV6-6,.,.,TRBJ2-3
TGTGCCAGCAGCTTCCGGGGGGGCCAGTCCGGGGAGCTGTTTTTT,CASSFRGGQSGELFF,15,TRBV7-9,.,TRBD2,TRBJ2-2
TGTGCCAGTAGTATGGGGACAGGGGCCAACGTCCTGACTTTC,CASSMGTGANVLTF,14,TRBV19,.,.,TRBJ2-6
TGTGCCTCGACGGGGGTACTGAGCTCCTATAATTCACCCCTCCACTTT,CASTGVLSSYNSPLHF,16,TRBV30,.,.,TRBJ1-6